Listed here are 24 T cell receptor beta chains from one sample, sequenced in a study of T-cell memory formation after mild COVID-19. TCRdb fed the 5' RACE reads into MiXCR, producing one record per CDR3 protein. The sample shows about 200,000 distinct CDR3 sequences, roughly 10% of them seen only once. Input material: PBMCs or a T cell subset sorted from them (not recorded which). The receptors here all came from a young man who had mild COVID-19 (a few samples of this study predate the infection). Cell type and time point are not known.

The CDR3: CSAQKPGMFSYEQYF. The CDR3 coding sequence is TGCAGTGCTCAAAAACCGGGAATGTTCTCCTACGAGCAGTACTTC. This chain joins TRBV20-1 and TRBJ2-7; possible D gene TRBD2, 5 bases. The CDR3 sequence is 15 residues long. V lost 5 bases and J lost 0, with 17 bases in between. Germline CDR1 and CDR2: DFQATT and SNEGSKA (reference sequence).

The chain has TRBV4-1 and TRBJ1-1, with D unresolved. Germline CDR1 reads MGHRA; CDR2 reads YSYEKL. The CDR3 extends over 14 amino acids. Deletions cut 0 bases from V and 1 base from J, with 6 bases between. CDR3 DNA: TGCGCCAGCAGCCAAGATCGGGGGAACACTGAAGCTTTCTTT. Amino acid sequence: CASSQDRGNTEAFF.

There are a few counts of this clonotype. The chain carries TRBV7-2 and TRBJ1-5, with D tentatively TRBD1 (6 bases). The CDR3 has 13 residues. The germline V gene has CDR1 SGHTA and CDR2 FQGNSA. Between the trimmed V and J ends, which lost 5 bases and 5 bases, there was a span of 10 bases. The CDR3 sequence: CASSEGQHQPQHF. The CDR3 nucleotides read TGTGCCAGCAGCGAAGGACAGCATCAGCCCCAGCATTTT.

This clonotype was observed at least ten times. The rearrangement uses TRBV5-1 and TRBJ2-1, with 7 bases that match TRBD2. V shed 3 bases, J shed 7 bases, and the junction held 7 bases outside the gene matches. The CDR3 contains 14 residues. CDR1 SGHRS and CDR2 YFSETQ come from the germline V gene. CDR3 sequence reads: CASSSRGGGNEQFF. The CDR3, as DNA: TGCGCCAGCAGCTCCCGTGGGGGGGGGAATGAGCAGTTCTTC.

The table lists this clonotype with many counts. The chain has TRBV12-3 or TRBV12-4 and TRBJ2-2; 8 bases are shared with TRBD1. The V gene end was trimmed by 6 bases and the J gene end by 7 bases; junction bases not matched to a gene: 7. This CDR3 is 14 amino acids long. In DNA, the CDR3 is TGTGCCAGCAGACATGGACAGGGAGGCGGGGAGCTGTTTTTT. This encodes CASRHGQGGGELFF.

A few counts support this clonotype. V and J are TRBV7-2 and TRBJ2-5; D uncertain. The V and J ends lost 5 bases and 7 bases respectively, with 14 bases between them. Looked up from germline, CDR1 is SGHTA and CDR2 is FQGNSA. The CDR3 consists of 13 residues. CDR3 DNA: TGTGCCAGCAGCACCGTCACCCCCGGGACCCAGTACTTC. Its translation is CASSTVTPGTQYF.

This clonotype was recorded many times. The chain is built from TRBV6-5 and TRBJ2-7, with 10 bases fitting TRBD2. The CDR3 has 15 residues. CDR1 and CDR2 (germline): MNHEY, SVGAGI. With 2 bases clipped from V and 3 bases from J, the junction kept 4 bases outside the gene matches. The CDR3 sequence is CASSYLPSGGYEQYF. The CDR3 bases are TGTGCCAGCAGTTACCTGCCTAGCGGGGGCTACGAGCAGTACTTC.

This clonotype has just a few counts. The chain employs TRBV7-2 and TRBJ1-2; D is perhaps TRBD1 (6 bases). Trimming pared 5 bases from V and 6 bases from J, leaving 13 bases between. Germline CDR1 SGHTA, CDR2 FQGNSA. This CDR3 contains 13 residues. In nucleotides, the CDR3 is TGTGCCAGCAGCGTGGACAGACTTGATGGCTACACCTTC. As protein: CASSVDRLDGYTF.

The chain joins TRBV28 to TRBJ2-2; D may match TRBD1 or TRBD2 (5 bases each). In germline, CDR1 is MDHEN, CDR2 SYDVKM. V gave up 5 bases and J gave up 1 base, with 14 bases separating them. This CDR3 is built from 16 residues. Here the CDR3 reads CASSPGDGGNTGELFF. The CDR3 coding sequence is TGTGCCAGCAGTCCTGGGGACGGAGGGAACACCGGGGAGCTGTTTTTT.

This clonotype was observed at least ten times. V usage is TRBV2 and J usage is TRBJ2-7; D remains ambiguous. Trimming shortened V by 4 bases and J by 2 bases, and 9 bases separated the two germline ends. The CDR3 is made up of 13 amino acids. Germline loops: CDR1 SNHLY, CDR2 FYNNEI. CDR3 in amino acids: CASSGNAAYEQYF. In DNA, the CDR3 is TGTGCCAGCAGTGGCAATGCCGCCTACGAGCAGTACTTC.

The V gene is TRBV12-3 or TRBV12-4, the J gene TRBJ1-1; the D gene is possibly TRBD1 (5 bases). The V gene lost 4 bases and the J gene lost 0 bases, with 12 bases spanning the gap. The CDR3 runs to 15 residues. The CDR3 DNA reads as TGTGCCAGCAGTTCCGGGGGGAGCATGAACACTGAAGCTTTCTTT. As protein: CASSSGGSMNTEAFF.

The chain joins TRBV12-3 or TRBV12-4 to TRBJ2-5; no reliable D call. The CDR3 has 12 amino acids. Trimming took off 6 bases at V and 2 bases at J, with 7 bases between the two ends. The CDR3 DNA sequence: TGTGCCAGCAGCCACTTTCAAGAGACCCAGTACTTC. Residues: CASSHFQETQYF.

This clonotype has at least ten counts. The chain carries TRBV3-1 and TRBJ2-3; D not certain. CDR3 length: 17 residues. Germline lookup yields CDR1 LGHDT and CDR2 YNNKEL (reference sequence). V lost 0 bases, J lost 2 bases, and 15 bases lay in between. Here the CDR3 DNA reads TGTGCCAGCAGCCAAGAAGGTTGGCGGAGACTCACAGATACGCAGTATTTT. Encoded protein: CASSQEGWRRLTDTQYF.

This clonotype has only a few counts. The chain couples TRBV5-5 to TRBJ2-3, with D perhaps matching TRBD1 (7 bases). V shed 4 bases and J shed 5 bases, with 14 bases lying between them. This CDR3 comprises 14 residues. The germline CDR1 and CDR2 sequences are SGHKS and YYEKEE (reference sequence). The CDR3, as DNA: TGTGCCAGCAGCCACCGACAGGGAGGAGATACGCAGTATTTT. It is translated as CASSHRQGGDTQYF.

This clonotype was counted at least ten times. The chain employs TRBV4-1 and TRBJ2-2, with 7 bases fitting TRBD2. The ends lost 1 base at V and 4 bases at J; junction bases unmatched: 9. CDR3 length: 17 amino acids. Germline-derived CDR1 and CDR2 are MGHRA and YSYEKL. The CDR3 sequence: CASSQVNAGVSTGELFF. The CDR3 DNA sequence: TGCGCCAGCAGCCAAGTTAACGCGGGGGTGAGCACCGGGGAGCTGTTTTTT.

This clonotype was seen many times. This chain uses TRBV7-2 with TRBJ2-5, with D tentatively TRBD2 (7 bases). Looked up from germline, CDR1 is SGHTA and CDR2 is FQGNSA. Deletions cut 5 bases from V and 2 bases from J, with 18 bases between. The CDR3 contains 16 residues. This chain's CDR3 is CASSPLRGAPQETQYF. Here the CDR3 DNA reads TGTGCCAGCAGCCCACTACGGGGGGCCCCTCAAGAGACCCAGTACTTC.

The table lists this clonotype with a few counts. CDR3 DNA: TGCAGTGCTGGTCCCGGAAGGGCAATTCATGGCTACACCTTC. Translating gives CSAGPGRAIHGYTF. This sequence joins TRBV20-1 and TRBJ1-2; D gene uncertain. CDR1 and CDR2 (germline): DFQATT, SNEGSKA (reference sequence). The CDR3 is 14 residues long. V was trimmed by 5 bases and J by 6 bases, leaving 19 bases between them.

The CDR3, as DNA: TGCGCCAGCAGCCAGGCTAGCGGGTTCGCGAACACCGGGGAGCTGTTTTTT. Its translation: CASSQASGFANTGELFF. The chain links TRBV4-3 to TRBJ2-2; 8 bases are shared with TRBD2. Trimming took 3 bases from V and 0 from J; bases not matched to a gene: 6. The CDR3 runs 17 residues. The germline gives CDR1 LGHNA, CDR2 YSLEER.

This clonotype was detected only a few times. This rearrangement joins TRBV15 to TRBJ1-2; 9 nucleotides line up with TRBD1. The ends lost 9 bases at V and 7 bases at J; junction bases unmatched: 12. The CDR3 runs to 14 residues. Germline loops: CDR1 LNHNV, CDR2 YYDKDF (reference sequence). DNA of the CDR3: TGTGCCACGGGGTACAGGGGGCTTGAGGTTGGCTACACCTTC. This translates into CATGYRGLEVGYTF. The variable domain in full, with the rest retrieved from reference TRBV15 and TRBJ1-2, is DAMVIQNPRYQVTQFGKPVTLSCSQTLNHNVMYWYQQKSSQAPKLLFHYYDKDFNNEADTPDNFQSRRPNTSFCFLDIRSPGLGDTAMYLCATGYRGLEVGYTFGSGTRLTVV.

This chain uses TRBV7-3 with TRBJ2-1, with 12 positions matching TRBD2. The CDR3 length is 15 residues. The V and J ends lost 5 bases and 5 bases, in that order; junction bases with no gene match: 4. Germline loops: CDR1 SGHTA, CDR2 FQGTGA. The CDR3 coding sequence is TGTGCCAGCAGCCCCCGGACTAGCGGGGACAATGAGCAGTTCTTC. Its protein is CASSPRTSGDNEQFF.

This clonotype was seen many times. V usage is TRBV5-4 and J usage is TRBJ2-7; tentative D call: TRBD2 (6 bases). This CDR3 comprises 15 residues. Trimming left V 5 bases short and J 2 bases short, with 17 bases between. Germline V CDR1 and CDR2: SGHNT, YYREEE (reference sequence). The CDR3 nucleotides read TGTGCCAGCAGTGACGGGGGTTGGAGGCCCTACGAGCAGTACTTC. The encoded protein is CASSDGGWRPYEQYF.

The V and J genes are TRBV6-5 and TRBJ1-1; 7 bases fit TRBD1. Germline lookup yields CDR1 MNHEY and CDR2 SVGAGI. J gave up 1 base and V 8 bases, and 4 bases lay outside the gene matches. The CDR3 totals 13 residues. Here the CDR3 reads CASAGTANTEAFF. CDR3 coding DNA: TGTGCCAGCGCCGGGACAGCGAACACTGAAGCTTTCTTT.

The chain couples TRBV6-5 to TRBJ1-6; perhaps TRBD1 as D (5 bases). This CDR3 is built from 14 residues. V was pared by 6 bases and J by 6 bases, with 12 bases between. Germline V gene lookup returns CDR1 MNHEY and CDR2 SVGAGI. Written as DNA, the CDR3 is TGTGCCAGCAGGAGGGGCAGGCCTAATTCACCCCTCCACTTT. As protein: CASRRGRPNSPLHF.

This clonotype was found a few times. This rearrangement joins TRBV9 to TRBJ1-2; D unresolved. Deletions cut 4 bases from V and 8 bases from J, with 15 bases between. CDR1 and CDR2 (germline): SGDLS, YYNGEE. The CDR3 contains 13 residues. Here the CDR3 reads CASSPTDLGGYTF. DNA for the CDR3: TGTGCCAGCAGCCCAACTGACTTAGGGGGCTACACCTTC.